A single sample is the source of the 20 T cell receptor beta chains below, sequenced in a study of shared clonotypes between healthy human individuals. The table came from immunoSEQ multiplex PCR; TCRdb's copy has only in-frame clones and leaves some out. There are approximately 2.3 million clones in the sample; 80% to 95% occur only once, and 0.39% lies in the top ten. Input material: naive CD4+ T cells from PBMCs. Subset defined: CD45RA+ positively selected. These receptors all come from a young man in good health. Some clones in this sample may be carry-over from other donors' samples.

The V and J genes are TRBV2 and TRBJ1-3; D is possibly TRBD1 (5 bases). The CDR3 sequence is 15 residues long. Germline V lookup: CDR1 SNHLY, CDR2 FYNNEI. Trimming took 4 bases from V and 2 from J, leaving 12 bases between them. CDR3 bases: TGTGCCAGCAGTGCTGGGGGGTTTGCTGGAAACACCATATATTTT. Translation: CASSAGGFAGNTIYF. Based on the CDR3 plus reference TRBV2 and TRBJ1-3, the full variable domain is EPEVTQTPSHQVTQMGQEVILRCVPISNHLYFYWYRQILGQKVEFLVSFYNNEISEKSEIFDDQFSVERPDGSNFTLKIRSTKLEDSAMYFCASSAGGFAGNTIYFGEGSWLTVV.

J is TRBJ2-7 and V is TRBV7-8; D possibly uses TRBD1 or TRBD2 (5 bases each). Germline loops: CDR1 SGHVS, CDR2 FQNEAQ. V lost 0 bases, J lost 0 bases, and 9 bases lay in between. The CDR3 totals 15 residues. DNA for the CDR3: TGTGCCAGCAGCTTAGCCGGGACCTTCTCCTACGAGCAGTACTTC. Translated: CASSLAGTFSYEQYF.

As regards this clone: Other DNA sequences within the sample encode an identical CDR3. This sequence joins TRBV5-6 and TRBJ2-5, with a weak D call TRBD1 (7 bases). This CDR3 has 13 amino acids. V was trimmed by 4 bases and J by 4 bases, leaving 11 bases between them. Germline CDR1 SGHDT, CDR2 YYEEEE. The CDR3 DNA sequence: TGTGCCAGCAGCCCCCAGGGGGGAGAGACCCAGTACTTC. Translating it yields CASSPQGGETQYF. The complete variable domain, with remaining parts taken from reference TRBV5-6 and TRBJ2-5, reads DAGVTQSPTHLIKTRGQQVTLRCSPKSGHDTVSWYQQALGQGPQFIFQYYEEEERQRGNFPDRFSGHQFPNYSSELNVNALLLGDSALYLCASSPQGGETQYFGPGTRLLVL.

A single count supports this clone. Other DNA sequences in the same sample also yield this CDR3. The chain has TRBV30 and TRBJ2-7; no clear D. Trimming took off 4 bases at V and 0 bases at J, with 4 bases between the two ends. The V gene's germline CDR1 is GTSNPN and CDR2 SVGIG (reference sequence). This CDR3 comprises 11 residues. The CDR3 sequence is CAWTGSYEQYF. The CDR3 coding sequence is TGTGCCTGGACGGGCTCCTACGAGCAGTACTTC.

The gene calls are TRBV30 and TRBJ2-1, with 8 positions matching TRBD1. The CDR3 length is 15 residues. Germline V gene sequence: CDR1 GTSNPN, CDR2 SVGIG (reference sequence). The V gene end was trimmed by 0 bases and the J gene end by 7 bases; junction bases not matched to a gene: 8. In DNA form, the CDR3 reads TGTGCCTGGAGTGTATGGCCAGGGGGCATGAATGAGCAGTTCTTC. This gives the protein CAWSVWPGGMNEQFF.

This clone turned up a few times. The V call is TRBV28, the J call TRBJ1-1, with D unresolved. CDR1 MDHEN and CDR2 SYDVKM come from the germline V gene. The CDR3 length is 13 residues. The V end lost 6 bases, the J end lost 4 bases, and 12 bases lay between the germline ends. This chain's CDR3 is CASSLGSGTEAFF. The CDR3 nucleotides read TGTGCCAGCAGCCTTGGGAGCGGCACTGAAGCTTTCTTT.

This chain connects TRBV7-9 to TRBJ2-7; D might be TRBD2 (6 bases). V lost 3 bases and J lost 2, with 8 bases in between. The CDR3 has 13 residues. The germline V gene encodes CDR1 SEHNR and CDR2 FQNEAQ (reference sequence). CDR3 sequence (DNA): TGTGCCAGCAGCTTCCTAGCGACCTACGAGCAGTACTTC. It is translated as CASSFLATYEQYF. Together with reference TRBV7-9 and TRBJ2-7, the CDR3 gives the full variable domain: DTGVSQNPRHKITKRGQNVTFRCDPISEHNRLYWYRQTLGQGPEFLTYFQNEAQLEKSRLLSDRFSAERPKGSFSTLEIQRTEQGDSAMYLCASSFLATYEQYFGPGTRLTVT.

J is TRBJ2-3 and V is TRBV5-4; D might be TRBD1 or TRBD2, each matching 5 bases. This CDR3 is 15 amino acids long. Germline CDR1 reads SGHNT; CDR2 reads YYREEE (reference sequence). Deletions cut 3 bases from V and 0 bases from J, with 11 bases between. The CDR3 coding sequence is TGTGCCAGCAGCTCCCGGGACCTTAGCACAGATACGCAGTATTTT. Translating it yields CASSSRDLSTDTQYF.

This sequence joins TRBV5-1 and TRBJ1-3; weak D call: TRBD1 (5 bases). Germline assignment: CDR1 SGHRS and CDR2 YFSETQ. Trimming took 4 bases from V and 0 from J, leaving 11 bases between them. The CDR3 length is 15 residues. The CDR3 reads CASSPGRLSGNTIYF. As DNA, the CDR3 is TGCGCCAGCAGCCCGGGACGACTCTCTGGAAACACCATATATTTT.

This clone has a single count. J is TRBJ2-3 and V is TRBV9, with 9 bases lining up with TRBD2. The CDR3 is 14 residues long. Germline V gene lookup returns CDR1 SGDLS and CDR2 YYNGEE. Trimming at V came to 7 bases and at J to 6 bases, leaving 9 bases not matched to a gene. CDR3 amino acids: CASGGLAGMDTQYF. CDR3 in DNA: TGTGCCAGCGGGGGTCTAGCGGGAATGGATACGCAGTATTTT.

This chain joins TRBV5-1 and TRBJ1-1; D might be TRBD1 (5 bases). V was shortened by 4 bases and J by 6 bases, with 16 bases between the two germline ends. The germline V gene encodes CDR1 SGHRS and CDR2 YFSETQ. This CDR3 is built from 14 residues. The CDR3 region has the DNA TGCGCCAGCAGCACCTCGGGGGGTTTTTCTGAAGCTTTCTTT. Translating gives CASSTSGGFSEAFF.

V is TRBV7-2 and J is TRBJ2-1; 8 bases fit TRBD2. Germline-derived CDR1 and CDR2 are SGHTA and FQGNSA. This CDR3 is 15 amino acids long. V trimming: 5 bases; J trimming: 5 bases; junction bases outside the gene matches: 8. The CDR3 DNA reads TGTGCCAGCAGCCGGGACGGGACTAGAAACAATGAGCAGTTCTTC. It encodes CASSRDGTRNNEQFF.

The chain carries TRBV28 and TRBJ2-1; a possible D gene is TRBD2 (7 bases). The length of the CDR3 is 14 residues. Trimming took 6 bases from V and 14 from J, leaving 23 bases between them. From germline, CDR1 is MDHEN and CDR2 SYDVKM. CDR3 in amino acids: CASSLQGGGTQEFF. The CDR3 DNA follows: TGTGCCAGCAGCCTCCAGGGAGGGGGGACCCAGGAGTTCTTC.

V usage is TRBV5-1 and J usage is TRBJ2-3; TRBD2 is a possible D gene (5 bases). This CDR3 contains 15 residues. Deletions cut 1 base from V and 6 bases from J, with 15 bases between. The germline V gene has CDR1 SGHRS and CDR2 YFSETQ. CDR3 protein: CASSLSSTSGDTQYF. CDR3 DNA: TGCGCCAGCAGCTTGTCCTCGACGTCGGGGGATACGCAGTATTTT.

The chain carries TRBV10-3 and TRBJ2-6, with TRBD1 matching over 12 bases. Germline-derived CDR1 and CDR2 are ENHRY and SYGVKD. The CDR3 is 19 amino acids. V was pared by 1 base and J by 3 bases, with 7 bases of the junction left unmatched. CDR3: CAISEFRDRGRFGANVLTF. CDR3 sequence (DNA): TGTGCCATCAGTGAGTTCCGGGACAGGGGGCGGTTTGGGGCCAACGTCCTGACTTTC.

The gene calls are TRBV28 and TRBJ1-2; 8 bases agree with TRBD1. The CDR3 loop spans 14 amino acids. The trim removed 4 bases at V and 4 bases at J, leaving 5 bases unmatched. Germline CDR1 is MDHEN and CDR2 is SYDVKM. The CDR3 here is CASSSQGGSYGYTF. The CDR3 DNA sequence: TGTGCCAGCAGTTCACAGGGGGGGAGCTATGGCTACACCTTC.

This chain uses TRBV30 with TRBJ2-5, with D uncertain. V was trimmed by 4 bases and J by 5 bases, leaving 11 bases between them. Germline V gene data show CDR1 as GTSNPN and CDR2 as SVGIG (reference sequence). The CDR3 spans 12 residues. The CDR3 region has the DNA TGTGCCTGGAACGAGCGTAGGGAGACCCAGTACTTC. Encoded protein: CAWNERRETQYF.

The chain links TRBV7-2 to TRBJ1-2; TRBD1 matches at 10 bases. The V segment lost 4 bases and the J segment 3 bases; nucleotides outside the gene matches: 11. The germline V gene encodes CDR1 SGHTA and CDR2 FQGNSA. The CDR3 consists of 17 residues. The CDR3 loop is CASSSRQGARGHYGYTF. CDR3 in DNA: TGTGCCAGCAGCTCCCGACAGGGGGCGCGGGGTCACTATGGCTACACCTTC.

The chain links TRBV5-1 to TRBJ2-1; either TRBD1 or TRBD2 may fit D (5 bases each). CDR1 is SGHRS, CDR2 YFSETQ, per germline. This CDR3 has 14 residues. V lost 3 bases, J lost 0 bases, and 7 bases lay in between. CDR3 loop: CASSSGGSYNEQFF. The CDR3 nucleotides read TGCGCCAGCAGCTCTGGGGGCTCCTACAATGAGCAGTTCTTC.

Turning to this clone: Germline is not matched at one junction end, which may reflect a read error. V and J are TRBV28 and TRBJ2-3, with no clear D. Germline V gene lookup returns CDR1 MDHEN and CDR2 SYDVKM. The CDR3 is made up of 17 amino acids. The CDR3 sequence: CASSYPNRPSAAETQYF. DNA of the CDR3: TGTGCCAGCAGTTACCCCAATAGGCCCTCCGCAGCAGAGACGCAGTATTTT.